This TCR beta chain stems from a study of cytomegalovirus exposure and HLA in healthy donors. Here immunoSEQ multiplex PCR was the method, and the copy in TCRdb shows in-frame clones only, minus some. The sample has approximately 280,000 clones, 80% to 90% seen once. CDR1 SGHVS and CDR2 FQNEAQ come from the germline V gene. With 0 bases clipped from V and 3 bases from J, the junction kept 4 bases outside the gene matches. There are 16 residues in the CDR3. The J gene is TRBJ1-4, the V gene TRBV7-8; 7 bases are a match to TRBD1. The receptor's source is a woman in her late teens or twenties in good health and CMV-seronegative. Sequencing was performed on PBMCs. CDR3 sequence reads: CASSLARDRPNEKLFF. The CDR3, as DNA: TGTGCCAGCAGCTTAGCTAGGGACAGACCTAATGAAAAACTGTTTTTT.